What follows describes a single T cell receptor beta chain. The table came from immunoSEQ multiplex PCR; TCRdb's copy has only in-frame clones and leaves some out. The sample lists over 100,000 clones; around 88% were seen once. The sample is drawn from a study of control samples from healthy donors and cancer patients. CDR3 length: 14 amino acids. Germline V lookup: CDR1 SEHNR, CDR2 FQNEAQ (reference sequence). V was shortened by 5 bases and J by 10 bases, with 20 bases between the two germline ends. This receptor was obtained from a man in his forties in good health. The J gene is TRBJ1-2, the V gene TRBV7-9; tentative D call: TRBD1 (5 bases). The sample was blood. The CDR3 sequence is CASSVGREKLAYTF. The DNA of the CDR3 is TGTGCCAGCAGCGTGGGACGGGAAAAATTGGCCTACACCTTC.